This TCR beta chain was captured in a study of cytomegalovirus exposure and HLA in healthy donors. Points from the study as a whole: At a 0.05 false discovery rate, a later analysis found over 15,000 TCR beta sequences to be associated with HLA alleles. In most subjects, TCR beta sequences reportedly gave accurate predictions of HLA-A and HLA-B alleles.

This CDR3 comprises 12 residues. From germline, CDR1 is GTSNPN and CDR2 SVGIG (reference sequence). Trimming removed 3 bases at V and 4 bases at J, with 10 bases between. The PCR used 60 Vbeta and 13 Jbeta primers. The data were produced by immunoSEQ multiplex PCR, yet TCRdb's version contains in-frame clones alone and is incomplete. The data contain fewer than 150,000 clones, 15% of them singletons. This clone has a handful of counts. Its antigen is not identified. The rearrangement joins TRBV30 to TRBJ2-7; perhaps TRBD1 as D (6 bases). Sequences were obtained from PBMCs. The TCR was taken from a young woman in good health and CMV-seronegative. In DNA, the CDR3 is TGTGCCTGGAGGACAGGCGAGTACGAGCAGTACTTC. Translation gives CAWRTGEYEQYF.